This T cell receptor (beta chain) came from a study of cytomegalovirus exposure and HLA in healthy donors. General study results and limits: A later analysis linked a missense DCLRE1C variant to TCR beta V- and J-gene trimming. TCR sequences were mostly rare, though some public TCRs occurred in many donors.

The J segment lost 3 bases and the V segment lost 7 bases, leaving 5 bases of the junction unmatched. Looked up from germline, CDR1 is MNHNS and CDR2 is SASEGT. This CDR3 has 14 residues. Both 60 Vbeta primers and 13 Jbeta primers went into the PCR. Measured with immunoSEQ multiplex PCR; TCRdb has only the in-frame clones, and not every one. The sample has roughly 100,000 clones; nearly 80% are singletons. This clone was counted between two and nine times. Its target is unknown. The sequence was obtained from a man in his sixties in good health and CMV-seropositive. The sample consisted of PBMCs. The chain carries TRBV6-1 and TRBJ1-4, with 7 nucleotides matching TRBD1. The CDR3: CASNIGTANEKLFF. As DNA, the CDR3 is TGTGCCAGCAACATCGGGACAGCTAATGAAAAACTGTTTTTT.